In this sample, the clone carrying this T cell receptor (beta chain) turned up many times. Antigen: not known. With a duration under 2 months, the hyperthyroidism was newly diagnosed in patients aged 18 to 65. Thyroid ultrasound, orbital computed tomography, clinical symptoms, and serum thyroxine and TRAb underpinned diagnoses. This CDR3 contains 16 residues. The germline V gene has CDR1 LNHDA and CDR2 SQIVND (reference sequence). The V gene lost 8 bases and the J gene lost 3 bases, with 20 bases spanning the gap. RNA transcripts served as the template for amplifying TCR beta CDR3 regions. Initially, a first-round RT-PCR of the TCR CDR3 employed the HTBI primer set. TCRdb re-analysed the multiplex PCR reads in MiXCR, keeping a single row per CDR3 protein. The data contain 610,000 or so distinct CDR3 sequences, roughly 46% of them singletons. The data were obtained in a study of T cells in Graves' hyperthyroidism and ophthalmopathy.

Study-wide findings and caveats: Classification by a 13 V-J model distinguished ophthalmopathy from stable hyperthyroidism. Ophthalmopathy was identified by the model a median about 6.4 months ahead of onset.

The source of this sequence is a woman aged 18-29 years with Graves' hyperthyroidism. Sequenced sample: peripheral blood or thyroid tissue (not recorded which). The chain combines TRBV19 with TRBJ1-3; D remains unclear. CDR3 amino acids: CASGEYSPVGGNTIYF. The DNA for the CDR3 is TGTGCCAGTGGAGAGTACTCCCCCGTAGGTGGAAACACCATATATTTT. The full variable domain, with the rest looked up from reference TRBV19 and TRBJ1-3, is DGGITQSPKYLFRKEGQNVTLSCEQNLNHDAMYWYRQDPGQGLRLIYYSQIVNDFQKGDIAEGYSVSREKKESFPLTVTSAQKNPTAFYLCASGEYSPVGGNTIYFGEGSWLTVV.